This TCR beta chain was captured by sequencing in a study of cytomegalovirus exposure and HLA in healthy donors. Notes on the study in general: V- and J-gene trimming in TCR beta was tied to a missense DCLRE1C variant by an analysis performed later.

The PCR contained 60 Vbeta and 13 Jbeta primers. Assay used: immunoSEQ multiplex PCR; TCRdb lists only in-frame clones, some missing. The table lists around 50,000 clones. The length of the CDR3 is 13 residues. The germline gives CDR1 MNHNY, CDR2 SVGAGI (reference sequence). The ends were cut back, 6 bases at V and 3 bases at J, with 11 bases in the middle. Worth noting for this clone: Its specificity is not known.

This sequence originates from a male donor in good health and CMV-seropositive. The sequenced sample was PBMCs. V gene TRBV6-6 combines with J gene TRBJ1-1, with D possibly being TRBD1 (5 bases). In DNA form, the CDR3 reads TGTGCCAGCAGGGATACAGGTCACACTGAAGCTTTCTTT. Translation: CASRDTGHTEAFF.